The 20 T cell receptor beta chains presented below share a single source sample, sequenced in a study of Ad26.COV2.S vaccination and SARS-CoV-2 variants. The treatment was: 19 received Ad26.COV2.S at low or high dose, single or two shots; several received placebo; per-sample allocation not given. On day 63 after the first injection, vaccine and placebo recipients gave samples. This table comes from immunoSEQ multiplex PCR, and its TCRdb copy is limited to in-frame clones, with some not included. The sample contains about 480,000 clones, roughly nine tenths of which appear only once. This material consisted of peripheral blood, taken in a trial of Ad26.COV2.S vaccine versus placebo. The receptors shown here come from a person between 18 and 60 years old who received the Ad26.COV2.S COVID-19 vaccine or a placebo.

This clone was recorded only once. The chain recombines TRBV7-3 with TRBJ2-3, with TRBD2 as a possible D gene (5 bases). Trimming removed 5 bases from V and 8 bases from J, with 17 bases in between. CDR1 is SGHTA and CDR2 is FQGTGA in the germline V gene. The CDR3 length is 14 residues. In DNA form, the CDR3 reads TGTGCCAGCAGCCCATCAAGGACTTCCTCTACGCAGTATTTT. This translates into CASSPSRTSSTQYF.

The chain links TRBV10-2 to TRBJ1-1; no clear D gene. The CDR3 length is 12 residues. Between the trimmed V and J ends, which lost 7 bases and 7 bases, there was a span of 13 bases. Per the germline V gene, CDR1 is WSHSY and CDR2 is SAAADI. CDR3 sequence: CASTRTGDEAFF. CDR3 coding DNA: TGCGCCAGCACCCGAACCGGAGATGAAGCTTTCTTT.

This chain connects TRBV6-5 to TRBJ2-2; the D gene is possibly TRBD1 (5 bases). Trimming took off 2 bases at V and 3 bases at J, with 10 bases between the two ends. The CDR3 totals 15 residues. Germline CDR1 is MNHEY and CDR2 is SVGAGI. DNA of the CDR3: TGTGCCAGCAGTTACGAGACAGACTACACCGGGGAGCTGTTTTTT. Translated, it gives CASSYETDYTGELFF.

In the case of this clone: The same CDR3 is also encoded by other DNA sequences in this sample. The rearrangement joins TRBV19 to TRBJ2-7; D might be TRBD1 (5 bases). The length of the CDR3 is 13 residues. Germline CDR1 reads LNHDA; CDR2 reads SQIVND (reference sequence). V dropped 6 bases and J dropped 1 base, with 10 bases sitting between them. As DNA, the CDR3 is TGTGCCAGTAGACTCGACAGTTCCTACGAGCAGTACTTC. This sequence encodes CASRLDSSYEQYF.

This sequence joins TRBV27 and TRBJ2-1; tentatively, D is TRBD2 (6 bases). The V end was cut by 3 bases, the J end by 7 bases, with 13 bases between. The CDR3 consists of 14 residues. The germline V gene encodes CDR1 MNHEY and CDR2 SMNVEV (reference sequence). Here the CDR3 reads CASSFGLANNEQFF. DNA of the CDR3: TGTGCCAGCAGTTTTGGGCTAGCGAATAATGAGCAGTTCTTC.

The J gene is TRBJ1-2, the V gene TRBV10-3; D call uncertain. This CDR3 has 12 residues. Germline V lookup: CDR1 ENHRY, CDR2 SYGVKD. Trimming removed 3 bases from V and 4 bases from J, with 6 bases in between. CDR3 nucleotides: TGTGCCATCAGTGAAGACGTCTATGGCTACACCTTC. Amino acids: CAISEDVYGYTF.

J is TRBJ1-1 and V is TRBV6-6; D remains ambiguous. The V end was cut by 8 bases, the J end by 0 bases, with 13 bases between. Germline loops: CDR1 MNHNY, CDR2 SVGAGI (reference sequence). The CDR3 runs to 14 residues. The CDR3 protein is CASQSRVVNTEAFF. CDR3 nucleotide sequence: TGTGCCAGCCAGTCTAGGGTGGTGAACACTGAAGCTTTCTTT.

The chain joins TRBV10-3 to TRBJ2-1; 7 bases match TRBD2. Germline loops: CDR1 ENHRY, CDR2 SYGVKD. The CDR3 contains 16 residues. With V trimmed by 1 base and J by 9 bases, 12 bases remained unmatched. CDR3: CAISEFLPTSRREQFF. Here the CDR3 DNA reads TGTGCCATCAGTGAGTTTCTACCGACTAGCCGCCGTGAGCAGTTCTTC.

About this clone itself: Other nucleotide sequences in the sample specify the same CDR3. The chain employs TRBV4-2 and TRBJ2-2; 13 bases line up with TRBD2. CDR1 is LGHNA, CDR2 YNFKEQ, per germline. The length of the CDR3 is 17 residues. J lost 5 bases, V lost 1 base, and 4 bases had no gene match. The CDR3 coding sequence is TGTGCCAGCAGCCAAGGGACTAGCGGGAGAGGGACCGGGGAGCTGTTTTTT. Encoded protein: CASSQGTSGRGTGELFF.

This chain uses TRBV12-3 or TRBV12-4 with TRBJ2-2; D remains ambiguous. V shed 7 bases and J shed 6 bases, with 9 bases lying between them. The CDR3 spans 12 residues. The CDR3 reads CASTSLAGELFF. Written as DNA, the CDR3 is TGTGCCAGCACCAGCCTAGCCGGGGAGCTGTTTTTT.

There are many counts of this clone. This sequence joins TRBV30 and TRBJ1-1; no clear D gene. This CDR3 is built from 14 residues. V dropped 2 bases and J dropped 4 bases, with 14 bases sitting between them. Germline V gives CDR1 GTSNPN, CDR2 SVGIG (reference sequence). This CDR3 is CAWSSHRKGTEAFF. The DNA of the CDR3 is TGTGCCTGGAGTTCTCACCGGAAGGGCACTGAAGCTTTCTTT.

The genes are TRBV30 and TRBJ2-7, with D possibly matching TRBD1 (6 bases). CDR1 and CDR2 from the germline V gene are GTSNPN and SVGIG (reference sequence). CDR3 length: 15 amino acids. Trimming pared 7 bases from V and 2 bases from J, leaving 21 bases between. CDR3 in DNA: TGTGCCTACGCAAAAGACCGGGACACTACCTACGAGCAGTACTTC. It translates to CAYAKDRDTTYEQYF.

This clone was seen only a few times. This chain's CDR3 is CAWSAGTSVGYTF. CDR3 bases: TGTGCCTGGAGTGCCGGGACAAGTGTGGGATACACCTTC. The chain couples TRBV30 to TRBJ1-2; D is perhaps TRBD1 (6 bases). The CDR3 length is 13 residues. Germline CDR1 reads GTSNPN; CDR2 reads SVGIG (reference sequence). V lost 1 base and J 11 bases, leaving 17 bases between the germline ends.

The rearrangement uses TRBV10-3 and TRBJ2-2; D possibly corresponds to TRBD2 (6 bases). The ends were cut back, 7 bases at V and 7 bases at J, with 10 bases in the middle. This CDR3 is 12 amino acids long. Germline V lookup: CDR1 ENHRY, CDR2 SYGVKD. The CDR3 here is CAIKTSFGELFF. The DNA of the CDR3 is TGTGCCATCAAAACTAGCTTCGGGGAGCTGTTTTTT.

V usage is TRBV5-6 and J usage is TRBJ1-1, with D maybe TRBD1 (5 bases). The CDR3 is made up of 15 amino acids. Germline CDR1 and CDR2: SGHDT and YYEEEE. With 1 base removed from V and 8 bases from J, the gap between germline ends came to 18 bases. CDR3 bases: TGTGCCAGCAGCTTGTGGTTCAGGGACCGGATGGAAGCTTTCTTT. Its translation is CASSLWFRDRMEAFF.

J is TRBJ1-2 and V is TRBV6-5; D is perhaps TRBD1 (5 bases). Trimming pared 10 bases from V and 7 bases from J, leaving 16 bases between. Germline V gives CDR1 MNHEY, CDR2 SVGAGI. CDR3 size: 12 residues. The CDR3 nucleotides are TGTGCCACCACCCGGTCAGGGTCTGGCTACACCTTC. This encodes CATTRSGSGYTF.

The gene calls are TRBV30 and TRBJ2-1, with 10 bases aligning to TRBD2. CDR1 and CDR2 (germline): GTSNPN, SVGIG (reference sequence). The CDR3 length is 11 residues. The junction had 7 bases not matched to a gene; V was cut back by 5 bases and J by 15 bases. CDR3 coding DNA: TGTGCCTGGGCACTAGCGGGACCGGGGTTCTTC. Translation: CAWALAGPGFF.

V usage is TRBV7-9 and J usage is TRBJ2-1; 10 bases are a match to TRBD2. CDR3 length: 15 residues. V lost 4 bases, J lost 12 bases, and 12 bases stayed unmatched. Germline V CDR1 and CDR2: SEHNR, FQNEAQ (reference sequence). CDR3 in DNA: TGTGCCAGCAGCTCCACTAGCGGGAACCCCATCAGGCAGTTCTTC. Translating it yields CASSSTSGNPIRQFF.

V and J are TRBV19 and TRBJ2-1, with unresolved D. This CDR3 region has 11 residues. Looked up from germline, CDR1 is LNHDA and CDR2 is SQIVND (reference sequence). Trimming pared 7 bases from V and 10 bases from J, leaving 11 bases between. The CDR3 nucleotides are TGTGCCAGTAAGACAAAGGGCGAGCAGTTCTTC. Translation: CASKTKGEQFF.

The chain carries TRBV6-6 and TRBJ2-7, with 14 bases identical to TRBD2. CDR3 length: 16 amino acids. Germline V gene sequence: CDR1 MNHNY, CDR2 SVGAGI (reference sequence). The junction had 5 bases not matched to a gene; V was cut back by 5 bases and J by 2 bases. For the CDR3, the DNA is TGTGCCAGCAGTACAAGGACTAGCGGGAGGACCTACGAGCAGTACTTC. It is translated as CASSTRTSGRTYEQYF.